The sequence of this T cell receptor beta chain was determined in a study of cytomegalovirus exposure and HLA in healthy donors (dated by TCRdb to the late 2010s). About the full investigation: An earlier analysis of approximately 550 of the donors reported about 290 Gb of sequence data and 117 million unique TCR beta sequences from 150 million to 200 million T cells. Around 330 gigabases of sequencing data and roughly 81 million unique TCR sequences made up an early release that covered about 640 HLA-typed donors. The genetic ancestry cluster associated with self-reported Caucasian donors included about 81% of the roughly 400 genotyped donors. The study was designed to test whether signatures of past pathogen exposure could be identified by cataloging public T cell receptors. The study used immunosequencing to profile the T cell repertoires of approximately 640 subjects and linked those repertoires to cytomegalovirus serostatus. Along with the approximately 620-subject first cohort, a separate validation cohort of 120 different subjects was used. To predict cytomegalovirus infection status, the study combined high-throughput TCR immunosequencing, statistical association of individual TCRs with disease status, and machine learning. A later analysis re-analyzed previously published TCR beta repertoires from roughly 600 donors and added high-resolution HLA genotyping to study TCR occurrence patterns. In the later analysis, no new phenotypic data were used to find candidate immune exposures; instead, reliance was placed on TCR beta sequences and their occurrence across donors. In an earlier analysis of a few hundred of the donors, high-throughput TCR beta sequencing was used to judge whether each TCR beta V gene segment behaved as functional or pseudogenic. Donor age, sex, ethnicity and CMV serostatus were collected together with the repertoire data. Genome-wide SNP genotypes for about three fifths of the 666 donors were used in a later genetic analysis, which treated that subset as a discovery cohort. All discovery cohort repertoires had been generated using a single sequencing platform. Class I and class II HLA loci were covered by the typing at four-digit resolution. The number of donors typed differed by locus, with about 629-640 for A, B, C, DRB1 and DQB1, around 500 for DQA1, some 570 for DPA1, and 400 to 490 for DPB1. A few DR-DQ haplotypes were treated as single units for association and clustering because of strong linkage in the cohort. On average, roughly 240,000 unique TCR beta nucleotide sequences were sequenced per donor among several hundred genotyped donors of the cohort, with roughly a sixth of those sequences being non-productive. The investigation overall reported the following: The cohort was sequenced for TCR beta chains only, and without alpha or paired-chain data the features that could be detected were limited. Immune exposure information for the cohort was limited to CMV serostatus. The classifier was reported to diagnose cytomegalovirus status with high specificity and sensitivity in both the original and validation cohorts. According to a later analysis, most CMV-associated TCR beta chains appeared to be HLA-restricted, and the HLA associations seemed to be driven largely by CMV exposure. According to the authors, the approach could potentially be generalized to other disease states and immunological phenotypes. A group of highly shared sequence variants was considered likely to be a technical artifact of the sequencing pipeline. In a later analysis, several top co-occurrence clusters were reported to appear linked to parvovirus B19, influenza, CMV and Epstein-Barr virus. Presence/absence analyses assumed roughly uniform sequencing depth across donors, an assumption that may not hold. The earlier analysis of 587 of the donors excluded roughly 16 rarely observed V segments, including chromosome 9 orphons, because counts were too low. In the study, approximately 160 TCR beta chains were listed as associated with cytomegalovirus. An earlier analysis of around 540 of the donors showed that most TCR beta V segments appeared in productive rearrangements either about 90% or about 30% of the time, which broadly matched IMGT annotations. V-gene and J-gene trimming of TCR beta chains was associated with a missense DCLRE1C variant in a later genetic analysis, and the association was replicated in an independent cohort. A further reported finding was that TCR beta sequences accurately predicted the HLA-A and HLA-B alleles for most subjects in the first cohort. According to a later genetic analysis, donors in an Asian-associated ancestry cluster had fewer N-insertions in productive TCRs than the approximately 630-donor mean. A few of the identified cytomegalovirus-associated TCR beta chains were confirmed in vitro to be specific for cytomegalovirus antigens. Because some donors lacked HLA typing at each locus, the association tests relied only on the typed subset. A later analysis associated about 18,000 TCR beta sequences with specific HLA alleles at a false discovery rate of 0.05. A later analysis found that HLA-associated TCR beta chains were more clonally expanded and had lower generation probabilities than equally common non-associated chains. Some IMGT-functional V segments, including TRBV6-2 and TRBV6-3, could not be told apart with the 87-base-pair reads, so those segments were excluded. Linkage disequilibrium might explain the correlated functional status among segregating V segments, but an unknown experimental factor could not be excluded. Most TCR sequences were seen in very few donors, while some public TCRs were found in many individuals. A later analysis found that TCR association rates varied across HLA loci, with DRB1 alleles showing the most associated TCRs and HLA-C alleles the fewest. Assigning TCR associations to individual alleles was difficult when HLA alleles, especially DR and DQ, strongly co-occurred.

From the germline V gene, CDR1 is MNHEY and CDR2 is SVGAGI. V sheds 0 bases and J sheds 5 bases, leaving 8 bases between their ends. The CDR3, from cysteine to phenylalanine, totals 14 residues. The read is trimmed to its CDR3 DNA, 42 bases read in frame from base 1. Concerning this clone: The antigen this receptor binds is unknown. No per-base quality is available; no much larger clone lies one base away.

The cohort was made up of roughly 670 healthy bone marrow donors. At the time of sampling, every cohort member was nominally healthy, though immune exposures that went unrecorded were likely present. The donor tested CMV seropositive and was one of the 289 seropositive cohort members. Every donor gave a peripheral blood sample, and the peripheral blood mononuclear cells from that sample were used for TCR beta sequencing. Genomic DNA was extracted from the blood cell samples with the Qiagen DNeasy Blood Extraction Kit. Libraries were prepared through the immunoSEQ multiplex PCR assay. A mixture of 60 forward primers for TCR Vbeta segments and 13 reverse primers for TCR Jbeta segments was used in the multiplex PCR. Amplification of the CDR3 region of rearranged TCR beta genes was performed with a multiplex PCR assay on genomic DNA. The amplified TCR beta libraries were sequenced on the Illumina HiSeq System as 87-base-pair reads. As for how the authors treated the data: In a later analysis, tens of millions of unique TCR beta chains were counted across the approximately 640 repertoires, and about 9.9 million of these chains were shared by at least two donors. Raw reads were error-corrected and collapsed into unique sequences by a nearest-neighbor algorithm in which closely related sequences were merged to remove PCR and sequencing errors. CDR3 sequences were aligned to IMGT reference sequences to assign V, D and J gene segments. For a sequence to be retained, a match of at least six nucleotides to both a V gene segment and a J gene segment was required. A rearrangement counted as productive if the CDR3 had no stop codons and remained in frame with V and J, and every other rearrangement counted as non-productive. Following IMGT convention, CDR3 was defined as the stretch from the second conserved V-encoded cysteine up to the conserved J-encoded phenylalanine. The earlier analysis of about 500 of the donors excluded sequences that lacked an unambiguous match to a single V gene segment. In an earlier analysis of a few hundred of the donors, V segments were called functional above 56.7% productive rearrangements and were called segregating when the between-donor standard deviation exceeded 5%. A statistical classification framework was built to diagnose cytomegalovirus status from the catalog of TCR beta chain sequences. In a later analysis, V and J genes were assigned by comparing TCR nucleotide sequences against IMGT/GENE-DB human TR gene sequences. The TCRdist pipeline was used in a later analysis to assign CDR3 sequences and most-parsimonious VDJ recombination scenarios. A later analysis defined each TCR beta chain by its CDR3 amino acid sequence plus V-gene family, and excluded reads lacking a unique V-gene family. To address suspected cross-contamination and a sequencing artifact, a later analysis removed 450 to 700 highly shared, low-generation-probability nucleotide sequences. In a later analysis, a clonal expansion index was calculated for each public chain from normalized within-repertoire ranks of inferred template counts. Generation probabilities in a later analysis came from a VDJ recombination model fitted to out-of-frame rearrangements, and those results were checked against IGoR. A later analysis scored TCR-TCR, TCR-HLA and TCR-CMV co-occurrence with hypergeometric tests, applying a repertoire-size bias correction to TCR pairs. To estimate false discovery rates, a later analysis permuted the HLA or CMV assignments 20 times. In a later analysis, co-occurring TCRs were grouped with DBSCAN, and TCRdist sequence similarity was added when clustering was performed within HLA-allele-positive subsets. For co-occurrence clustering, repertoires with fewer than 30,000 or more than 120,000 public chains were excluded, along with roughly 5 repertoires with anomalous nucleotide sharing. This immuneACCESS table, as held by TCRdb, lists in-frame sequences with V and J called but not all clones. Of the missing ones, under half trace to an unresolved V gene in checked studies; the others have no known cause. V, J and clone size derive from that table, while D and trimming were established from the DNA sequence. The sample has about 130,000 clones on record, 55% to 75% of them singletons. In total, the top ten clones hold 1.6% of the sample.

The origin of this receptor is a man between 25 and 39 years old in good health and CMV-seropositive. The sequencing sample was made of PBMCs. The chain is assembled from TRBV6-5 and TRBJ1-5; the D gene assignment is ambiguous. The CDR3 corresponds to CASSYSGFDQPQHF. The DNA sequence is TGTGCCAGCAGTTACTCGGGCTTCGATCAGCCCCAGCATTTT.